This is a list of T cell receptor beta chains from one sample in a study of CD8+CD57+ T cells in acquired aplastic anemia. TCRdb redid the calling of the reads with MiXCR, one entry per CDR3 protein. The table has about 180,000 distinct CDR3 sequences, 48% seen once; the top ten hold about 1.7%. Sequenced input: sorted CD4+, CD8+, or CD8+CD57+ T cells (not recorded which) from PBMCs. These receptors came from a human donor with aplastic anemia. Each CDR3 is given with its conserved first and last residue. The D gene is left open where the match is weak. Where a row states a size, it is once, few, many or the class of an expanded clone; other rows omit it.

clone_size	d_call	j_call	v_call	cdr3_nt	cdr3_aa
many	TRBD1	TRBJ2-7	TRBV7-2	TGTGCCAGCAGCTTCGCACAGGGGGGCTACGAGCAGTACTTC	CASSFAQGGYEQYF
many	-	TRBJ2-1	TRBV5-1	TGCGCCAGCAGCGGCGCAGGATTATACAATGAGCAGTTCTTC	CASSGAGLYNEQFF
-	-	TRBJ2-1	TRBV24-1	TGTGCCAGTAGTATTCGGGCGTTCGGAGAAAATGAGCAGTTCTTC	CASSIRAFGENEQFF
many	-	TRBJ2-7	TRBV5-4	TGTGCCAGCAGCCCTACGGGACGGATAGTAGAGCAGTACTTC	CASSPTGRIVEQYF
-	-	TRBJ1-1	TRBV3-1	TGTGCCAGCAGCCCCCCTTACGCTCCCGGGAAGGGCACTGAAGCTTTCTTT	CASSPPYAPGKGTEAFF
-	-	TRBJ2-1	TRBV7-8	TGTGCCAGCAGCCCCTCGGGGGACAATGAGCAGTTCTTC	CASSPSGDNEQFF
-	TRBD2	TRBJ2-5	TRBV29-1	TGCAGTGCAAACGGACTAGCGGGGGACCAAGAGACCCAGTACTTC	CSANGLAGDQETQYF
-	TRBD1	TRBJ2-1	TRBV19	TGTGCCAGTAGTATCCCCCGGGACAGGGGTAAGCAGTTCTTC	CASSIPRDRGKQFF
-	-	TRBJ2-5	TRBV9	TGTGCCAGCAGCGTAGTTCCAGAGCTGGTATGGACCCAGTACTTC	CASSVVPELVWTQYF
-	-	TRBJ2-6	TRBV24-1	TGTGCCACCAGTGAGGGAACAGTTACCGGGGCCAACGTCCTGACTTTC	CATSEGTVTGANVLTF
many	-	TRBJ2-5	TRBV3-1	TGTGCCAGCAGCCCCTCCTTGACAACCCAAGAGACCCAGTACTTC	CASSPSLTTQETQYF
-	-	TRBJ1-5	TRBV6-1	TGTGCCAGCAGTGAAGACCCAGGGGATAGCAATCAGCCCCAGCATTTT	CASSEDPGDSNQPQHF
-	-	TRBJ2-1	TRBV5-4	TGTGCCAGCAGCTTGGCCCCGGGAGAGTACAATGAGCAGTTCTTC	CASSLAPGEYNEQFF
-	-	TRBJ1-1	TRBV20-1	TGCAGTGCTAGAGATGGAGAGGGGTGGACTGAAGCTTTCTTT	CSARDGEGWTEAFF
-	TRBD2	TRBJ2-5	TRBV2	TGTGCCAGCAGTGAAGCCAGCGGGAACCCAAAGTACTTC	CASSEASGNPKYF
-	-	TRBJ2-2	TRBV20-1	TGCAGTGCTATATTCGGACAGCTGAACACCGGGGAGCTGTTTTTT	CSAIFGQLNTGELFF
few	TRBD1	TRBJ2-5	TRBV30	TGTGCCTGGAGTGTGGGACAGGGGGAGACCCAGTACTTC	CAWSVGQGETQYF
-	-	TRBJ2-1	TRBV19	TGTGCCAGTAGTATATCACTAGCCGTGTACAATGAGCAGTTCTTC	CASSISLAVYNEQFF
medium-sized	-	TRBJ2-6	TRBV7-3	TGTGCCAGCAGCTTAGGCGGGGCCAACGTCCTGACTTTC	CASSLGGANVLTF
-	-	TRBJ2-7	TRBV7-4	TGTGCCAGCAGCCACCCCGAAAAGTTAACCTACGAGCAGTACTTC	CASSHPEKLTYEQYF
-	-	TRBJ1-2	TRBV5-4	TGTGCCAGCAGCTTGGTAGGTCACTCTAACTATGGCTACACCTTC	CASSLVGHSNYGYTF
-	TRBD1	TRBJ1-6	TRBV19	TGTGCCAGTAGTACGGGGACAGGTCATAATTCACCCCTCCACTTT	CASSTGTGHNSPLHF
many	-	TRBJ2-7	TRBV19	TGTGCCACCCAACGGGCCCCCTCCTACGAGCAGTACTTC	CATQRAPSYEQYF
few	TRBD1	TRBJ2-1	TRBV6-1	TGTGCCAGCAGTGAAAGTATAGCACTCGGGGACAGGGGAATCTTC	CASSESIALGDRGIF
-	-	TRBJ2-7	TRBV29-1	TGCAGCGTTGAGGACCGCTCCGGACAGTACGAGCAGTACTTC	CSVEDRSGQYEQYF
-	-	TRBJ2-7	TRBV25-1	TGTGCCAGCAGTGAACTCTCCGAGCAGTACTTC	CASSELSEQYF
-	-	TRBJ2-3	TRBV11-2	TGTGCCAGCAGCTTGGGCGGGGCATCCACAGATACGCAGTATTTT	CASSLGGASTDTQYF
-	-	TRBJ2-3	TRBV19	TGTGCCAGTAGCAGTAGTTACACAGATACGCAGTATTTT	CASSSSYTDTQYF
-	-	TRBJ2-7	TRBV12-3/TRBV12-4	TGTGCCAGCGGGCAGGCTTCCTACGAGCAGTACTTC	CASGQASYEQYF